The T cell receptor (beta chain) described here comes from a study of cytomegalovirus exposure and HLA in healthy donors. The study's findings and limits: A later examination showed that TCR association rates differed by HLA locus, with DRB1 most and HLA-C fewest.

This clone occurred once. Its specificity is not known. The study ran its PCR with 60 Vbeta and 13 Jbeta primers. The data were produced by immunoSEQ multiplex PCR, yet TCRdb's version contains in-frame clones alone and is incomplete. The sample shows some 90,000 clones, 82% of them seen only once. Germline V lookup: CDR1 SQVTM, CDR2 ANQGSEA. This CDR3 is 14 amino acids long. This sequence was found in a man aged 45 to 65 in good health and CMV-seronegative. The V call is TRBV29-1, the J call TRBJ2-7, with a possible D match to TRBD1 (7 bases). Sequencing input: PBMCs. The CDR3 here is CSYLTGRNPYEQYF. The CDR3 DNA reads TGCAGTTATCTGACAGGGAGGAATCCCTACGAGCAGTACTTC.